Presented here are 21 T cell receptor beta chains from one specimen sequenced in a study of T-cell memory formation after mild COVID-19. TCRdb ran MiXCR on the 5' RACE reads and lists one entry per CDR3 protein. This repertoire shows around 300,000 distinct CDR3 sequences, around 8% found once; its top ten account for roughly 22%. The source material was PBMCs or a T cell subset sorted from them (not recorded which). The source is a man between 18 and 35 years old who had mild COVID-19 (a few samples of this study predate the infection). Cell type and time point are not known.

The rearrangement uses TRBV5-1 and TRBJ2-1; possible D gene TRBD2, 6 bases. V lost 0 bases to trimming and J lost 12 bases, with 16 bases between them. Germline loops: CDR1 SGHRS, CDR2 YFSETQ. The CDR3 is 14 residues long. In DNA, the CDR3 is TGCGCCAGCAGCTTGGATAGTAGCGGACCTTCGCAGTTCTTC. It encodes CASSLDSSGPSQFF. The variable domain in full, completed from reference TRBV5-1 and TRBJ2-1, reads KAGVTQTPRYLIKTRGQQVTLSCSPISGHRSVSWYQQTPGQGLQFLFEYFSETQRNKGNFPGRFSGRQFSNSRSEMNVSTLELGDSALYLCASSLDSSGPSQFFGPGTRLTVL.

The chain carries TRBV7-9 and TRBJ2-1, with D unclear. This CDR3 region has 11 residues. The germline CDR1 and CDR2 sequences are SEHNR and FQNEAQ (reference sequence). The CDR3 region is CTYGRGNEQFF. CDR3 nucleotides: TGTACCTACGGCCGTGGCAATGAGCAGTTCTTC.

The V and J genes are TRBV4-1 and TRBJ2-1; no firm D call. CDR3 size: 15 residues. CDR1 MGHRA and CDR2 YSYEKL come from the germline V gene. The V gene lost 1 base and the J gene lost 2 bases, with 9 bases spanning the gap. The CDR3 sequence is CASSQGPGTYNEQFF. In DNA, the CDR3 is TGCGCCAGCAGCCAAGGACCAGGAACCTACAATGAGCAGTTCTTC.

The chain has TRBV13 and TRBJ2-2; D is possibly TRBD1 (6 bases). Germline assignment: CDR1 PRHDT and CDR2 FYEKMQ (reference sequence). The CDR3 consists of 14 residues. The V gene lost 5 bases and the J gene lost 7 bases, with 14 bases spanning the gap. Here the CDR3 DNA reads TGTGCCAGCAGCGAAACAGGGATGTTCGGGGAGCTGTTTTTT. Amino acid sequence: CASSETGMFGELFF.

V and J are TRBV5-1 and TRBJ1-6; 10 positions agree with TRBD1. The V gene end was trimmed by 3 bases and the J gene end by 8 bases; junction bases not matched to a gene: 5. CDR1 SGHRS and CDR2 YFSETQ come from the germline V gene. The CDR3 is made up of 15 amino acids. CDR3 sequence: CASSSTGTGDSPLHF. DNA for the CDR3: TGCGCCAGCAGCTCCACCGGGACAGGGGATTCACCCCTCCACTTT.

The chain is built from TRBV10-3 and TRBJ2-1, with 9 bases matching TRBD1. Germline assignment: CDR1 ENHRY and CDR2 SYGVKD. J gave up 8 bases and V 6 bases, and 5 bases lay outside the gene matches. The CDR3 consists of 13 residues. CDR3 in amino acids: CAISSGQGDEQFF. The CDR3, as DNA: TGTGCCATCAGCTCGGGACAGGGTGATGAGCAGTTCTTC.

The chain's CDR3 is CASAGVVENIQYF. The CDR3 DNA follows: TGTGCCTCGGCCGGGGTCGTAGAAAACATTCAGTACTTC. The gene calls are TRBV27 and TRBJ2-4; possibly TRBD2 for D (5 bases). V was cut by 11 bases and J by 5 bases, with 16 bases left in between. Germline CDR1 reads MNHEY; CDR2 reads SMNVEV (reference sequence). This CDR3 is 13 amino acids long.

This clonotype was observed a handful of times. The V call is TRBV5-8, the J call TRBJ2-5; D gene ambiguous. The V end lost 6 bases, the J end lost 5 bases, and 20 bases lay between the germline ends. The CDR3 is 15 residues long. CDR1 is SGHTS, CDR2 YDEGEE, per germline. For the CDR3, the DNA is TGTGCCAGCAACCAAGGCTATACATTAGGGGAGACCCAGTACTTC. This encodes CASNQGYTLGETQYF.

The rearrangement links TRBV20-1 to TRBJ2-7; 8 bases fit TRBD1. CDR1 and CDR2 (germline): DFQATT, SNEGSKA (reference sequence). CDR3 length: 13 amino acids. V was pared by 4 bases and J by 3 bases, with 5 bases of the junction left unmatched. The CDR3 loop reads CSAIDRGVYEQYF. CDR3 bases: TGCAGTGCTATCGACAGGGGTGTCTACGAGCAGTACTTC.

The chain carries TRBV19 and TRBJ1-2; D is unresolved. The CDR3 spans 14 residues. The germline CDR1 and CDR2 sequences are LNHDA and SQIVND (reference sequence). V lost 9 bases, J lost 1 base, and 15 bases lay in between. CDR3 DNA sequence: TGTGCCAGGTGGCAGTTCCCTCATAACTATGGCTACACCTTC. Translated: CARWQFPHNYGYTF.

Only a few counts were recorded for this clonotype. This chain joins TRBV2 and TRBJ2-1; D unresolved. CDR1 and CDR2 (germline): SNHLY, FYNNEI. The CDR3 has 15 residues. Trimming pared 5 bases from V and 6 bases from J, leaving 17 bases between. The CDR3 region is CASSRTHPRSNEQFF. The CDR3 DNA reads as TGTGCCAGCAGTAGGACGCACCCCCGTTCCAATGAGCAGTTCTTC.

This clonotype occurred many times. The rearrangement uses TRBV12-3 or TRBV12-4 and TRBJ2-7; D is unclear. Deletions cut 2 bases from V and 5 bases from J, with 4 bases between. There are 11 residues in the CDR3. The CDR3 DNA reads as TGTGCCAGCAGTTTATCGGACGAGCAGTACTTC. Protein product: CASSLSDEQYF.

This clonotype was counted many times. The V and J genes are TRBV7-2 and TRBJ2-1; D is unresolved. The germline CDR1 and CDR2 sequences are SGHTA and FQGNSA. V lost 10 bases, J lost 0 bases, and 13 bases lay in between. The CDR3 length is 14 residues. This CDR3 is CATRLPGSYNEQFF. The CDR3 DNA sequence: TGTGCCACCCGCTTACCGGGCTCCTACAATGAGCAGTTCTTC.

This clonotype was seen only a few times. The chain is built from TRBV5-1 and TRBJ1-5; no firm D call. The V and J ends lost 0 bases and 3 bases respectively, with 10 bases between them. Looked up from germline, CDR1 is SGHRS and CDR2 is YFSETQ. The CDR3 has 15 amino acids. Written as DNA, the CDR3 is TGCGCCAGCAGCTTGGGGGTAACGGACAATCAGCCCCAGCATTTT. It encodes CASSLGVTDNQPQHF. Full variable domain (outside the CDR3, taken from reference TRBV5-1 and TRBJ1-5): KAGVTQTPRYLIKTRGQQVTLSCSPISGHRSVSWYQQTPGQGLQFLFEYFSETQRNKGNFPGRFSGRQFSNSRSEMNVSTLELGDSALYLCASSLGVTDNQPQHFGDGTRLSIL.

V usage is TRBV11-2 and J usage is TRBJ1-1; no clear D. The germline V and J ends were trimmed by 5 bases and 8 bases, with 15 bases remaining between them. This CDR3 is built from 13 residues. Germline V lookup: CDR1 SGHAT, CDR2 FQNNGV. The CDR3 region has the DNA TGTGCCAGCAGCCCGTGGGTGGCTGCCGAAGCTTTCTTT. Residues: CASSPWVAAEAFF.

V and J are TRBV10-3 and TRBJ2-6; D gene unclear. The length of the CDR3 is 16 residues. The germline CDR1 and CDR2 sequences are ENHRY and SYGVKD. Trimming stripped 6 bases from V and 4 bases from J, with 16 bases between. The CDR3 region has the DNA TGTGCCATCAGCCCGAAAGGAACGGAGGGGGCCAACGTCCTGACTTTC. It yields the protein CAISPKGTEGANVLTF.

This clonotype came up a few times. The rearrangement joins TRBV6-5 to TRBJ1-1; 7 nucleotides match TRBD1. This CDR3 is 14 amino acids long. The trim removed 4 bases at V and 5 bases at J, leaving 7 bases unmatched. Germline V gene lookup returns CDR1 MNHEY and CDR2 SVGAGI. The CDR3 DNA reads TGTGCCAGCAGTTCTAGACAGGGATGGACTGAAGCTTTCTTT. This gives the protein CASSSRQGWTEAFF.

This clonotype turned up a few times. V is TRBV20-1 and J is TRBJ2-2; the D call may be TRBD1 or TRBD2 (6 bases each). CDR1 is DFQATT and CDR2 is SNEGSKA in the germline V gene (reference sequence). CDR3 length equals 14 residues. Trimming shortened V by 1 base and J by 4 bases, and 10 bases separated the two germline ends. The CDR3 protein is CSARVGGSTGELFF. In DNA, the CDR3 is TGCAGTGCTAGAGTCGGGGGCAGCACCGGGGAGCTGTTTTTT.

This rearrangement joins TRBV10-3 to TRBJ2-7, with 9 bases aligning to TRBD2. Germline V gene lookup returns CDR1 ENHRY and CDR2 SYGVKD. The J segment lost 3 bases and the V segment lost 0 bases, leaving 15 bases of the junction unmatched. This CDR3 is 19 amino acids long. The CDR3 region has the DNA TGTGCCATCAGTGAGTCGATCGGAGTAGCGGGAGTATCAAGCTACGAGCAGTACTTC. Translating gives CAISESIGVAGVSSYEQYF.

This chain joins TRBV4-1 and TRBJ2-2; perhaps D is TRBD1 or TRBD2 (5 bases each). Germline values: CDR1 MGHRA, CDR2 YSYEKL. The CDR3 runs 15 residues. V shed 2 bases and J shed 4 bases, with 11 bases lying between them. The CDR3 protein is CASSQRGDATGELFF. In DNA, the CDR3 is TGCGCCAGCAGCCAAAGAGGGGACGCCACCGGGGAGCTGTTTTTT.

The table lists this clonotype with a count of one. The CDR3 loop is CAWSEGARTDTQYF. The CDR3 DNA is TGTGCCTGGAGTGAGGGCGCGCGGACAGATACGCAGTATTTT. The chain carries TRBV30 and TRBJ2-3; no clear D. With 1 base removed from V and 3 bases from J, the gap between germline ends came to 11 bases. This CDR3 comprises 14 residues. CDR1 is GTSNPN, CDR2 SVGIG, per germline (reference sequence). Based on the CDR3 plus reference TRBV30 and TRBJ2-3, the full variable domain is SQTIHQWPATLVQPVGSPLSLECTVEGTSNPNLYWYRQAAGRGLQLLFYSVGIGQISSEVPQNLSASRPQDRQFILSSKKLLLSDSGFYLCAWSEGARTDTQYFGPGTRLTVL.